Listed below are T cell receptor beta chains from one sample, sequenced in a study of CD8 T cells in cerebrospinal fluid in Alzheimer's disease. For each CDR3 protein, TCRdb gives one entry from its re-call of the 10x single-cell sequencing reads, without DNA. The sample spans fewer than 2,000 distinct CDR3 sequences; the ten largest clones claim around 9.6%. Material: cerebrospinal fluid. Receptors were obtained from a human donor in good health. Both conserved end residues are part of each CDR3. Each record gives: V gene, J gene, clone size, CDR3 protein. Rows may omit the clone size; those that give it use once, few, many or a size class.

V gene: TRBV5-1
J gene: TRBJ2-2
clone size: medium-sized
CDR3 protein: CASSFDRGTGELFF

V gene: TRBV6-6
J gene: TRBJ2-1
clone size: medium-sized
CDR3 protein: CASSYPSGGTQFF

V gene: TRBV2
J gene: TRBJ1-2
clone size: medium-sized
CDR3 protein: CASRGELEGTGYTF

V gene: TRBV18
J gene: TRBJ1-4
clone size: medium-sized
CDR3 protein: CASSGGNEKLFF

V gene: TRBV12-5
J gene: TRBJ2-7
clone size: medium-sized
CDR3 protein: CASGLGLNRSSYEQYF

V gene: TRBV15
J gene: TRBJ1-2
clone size: NA
CDR3 protein: CATSPDGRYGYTF

V gene: TRBV12-3/TRBV12-4
J gene: TRBJ1-1
clone size: medium-sized
CDR3 protein: CASSLRGRKPEAFF